Reported below is one T cell receptor beta chain. Original methodology: Estimation of nucleated cell counts was performed using reference gene primer amplification. Repertoires were generated with immunoSEQ multiplex PCR, while TCRdb's copy carries only in-frame clones and drops some. Clone size and V and J calls were adopted from that table, with D and trimming inferred from the DNA. The sample has a few hundred thousand clones; approximately 85% are singletons. Germline CDR1 and CDR2: ENHRY and SYGVKD. CDR3 length: 15 residues. V was pared by 0 bases and J by 3 bases, with 0 bases of the junction left unmatched. The sample belongs to a study of blood T cell repertoires in COVID-19. Study context: COVID-19 samples collected from the United States, Italy and Spain covered acute and convalescent phases.

The sequence derives from a woman between 50 and 59 years old with acute or convalescent COVID-19. Source material: peripheral blood. This chain links TRBV10-3 with TRBJ1-4, with 8 bases that match TRBD1. DNA for the CDR3: TGTGCCATCAGTGAGTCGGACAGGGCTAATGAAAAACTGTTTTTT. Encoded protein: CAISESDRANEKLFF.